This TCR beta chain originates from a study of blood T cell repertoires in COVID-19. Study-wide context: Samples representing acute and convalescent COVID-19 were sourced from the United States, Italy and Spain.

The CDR3 loop spans 12 amino acids. J was trimmed by 8 bases and V by 11 bases; bases with no gene match: 9. Profiling relied on immunoSEQ multiplex PCR, and the TCRdb table lists in-frame clones only, not all of them. The table has about 480,000 clones, 75% to 90% seen once. The sequencing sample was made of peripheral blood. The TCR originated in a woman in her thirties with acute or convalescent COVID-19. The chain recombines TRBV12-3 or TRBV12-4 with TRBJ2-1; 7 bases line up with TRBD1. The CDR3 DNA reads as TGTGCCTCAAAGGGCCAGGGGGATGAGCAGTTCTTC. This translates into CASKGQGDEQFF.